The TCR beta chain described here comes from a study of regulatory T cells in long-lasting Graves disease. The overall study: Graves' patients with a new diagnosis had received antithyroid drugs under 3 months.

The germline CDR1 and CDR2 sequences are DFQATT and SNEGSKA (reference sequence). V was pared by 5 bases and J by 9 bases, with 14 bases between. This CDR3 comprises 12 residues. This clonotype was counted ten times or more. Its specificity is unknown. Arm-PCR of CDR3 regions and iRepertoire HTBI primers were the basis on which TCR beta libraries were built. In TCRdb, the multiplex PCR reads were re-called with MiXCR into one record per CDR3 protein. Of around 420,000 distinct CDR3 sequences in the sample, about 16% are singletons; the top ten hold about 20%. Study-wide points: Newly diagnosed Graves' patients had higher TCR diversity than persistent ones.

Time point meaning: newly diagnosed GD, antithyroid drugs for less than 3 months. RNA isolated from PBMCs was used to make the TCR library. Into tubes containing EDTA, 8 to 9 milliliters of peripheral blood were drawn. The V and J genes are TRBV20-1 and TRBJ2-1; D is unclear. The source material was peripheral blood mononuclear cells (PBMCs), sampled at new diagnosis, from a patient treated with antithyroid drugs. This TCR was sampled from a female donor with Graves disease. CDR3 sequence (DNA): TGCAGTGCTCTCCAACCAGGATCTGAGCAGTTCTTC. This codes for CSALQPGSEQFF.